The source of this TCR beta chain is a study of cytomegalovirus exposure and HLA in healthy donors (dated by TCRdb to 2015 to 2018). Regarding the study in general: An earlier analysis of some 600 of the donors reported approximately 280 Gb of sequence data and approximately 120 million unique TCR beta sequences obtained from about 180 million T cells. All discovery cohort repertoires had been generated using a single sequencing platform. An earlier analysis of 587 of the donors used high-throughput TCR beta sequencing to judge whether each TCR beta V gene segment behaved as functional or pseudogenic. Four or five DR-DQ haplotypes were treated as single units for association and clustering because of strong linkage in the cohort. Typing coverage differed by locus: A, B, C, DRB1 and DQB1 were typed in roughly 620-630 donors, DQA1 in about 500, DPA1 in approximately 600, and DPB1 in 400 to 490. Genome-wide SNP genotypes for about three fifths of the 666 donors were used in a later genetic analysis, which treated that subset as a discovery cohort. In a later analysis, previously published TCR beta repertoires from 670 or so donors were re-analyzed and high-resolution HLA genotyping was added so that TCR occurrence patterns could be studied. In the later analysis, no new phenotypic data were used to find candidate immune exposures; instead, reliance was placed on TCR beta sequences and their occurrence across donors. Donor age, sex, ethnicity and CMV serostatus were compiled alongside the repertoire data. To predict cytomegalovirus infection status, the study brought together high-throughput TCR immunosequencing, statistical association of individual TCRs with disease status, and machine learning. The study was designed to test whether signatures of past pathogen exposure could be identified by cataloging public T cell receptors. Roughly 290 gigabases of sequencing data and 75 million to 85 million unique TCR sequences made up an early release that covered 500 to 650 HLA-typed donors. Of the 300 to 450 genotyped donors, 65% to 90% were placed in the genetic ancestry cluster associated with self-reported Caucasian donors. The study profiled the T cell repertoires of approximately 700 subjects by immunosequencing and related them to cytomegalovirus serostatus. Class I and class II HLA loci were covered by the typing at four-digit resolution. Across roughly 420 genotyped donors of the cohort, an average of about 200,000 unique TCR beta nucleotide sequences per donor were sequenced, and approximately 17% of those sequences were non-productive. A separate validation cohort of about 110 different subjects was used in addition to the 666-subject first cohort. Study-wide conclusions, independent of this receptor: CMV serostatus was the only immune exposure information available for the cohort. Strong co-occurrence of HLA alleles, especially DR and DQ, made assigning TCR associations to individual alleles difficult. The authors suggested that the approach could potentially be generalized to other disease states and immunological phenotypes. In an earlier analysis of around 600 of the donors, most TCR beta V segments were observed in productive rearrangements about 87% or about 30% of the time, broadly matching IMGT annotations. A later analysis found that TCR association rates varied across HLA loci, with DRB1 alleles showing the most associated TCRs and HLA-C alleles the fewest. Because counts were too low, under 20 rarely observed V segments, including chromosome 9 orphons, were left out of the earlier analysis of roughly 600 of the donors. In a later analysis, several top co-occurrence clusters were reported to appear linked to parvovirus B19, influenza, CMV and Epstein-Barr virus. Because HLA typing was unavailable for some donors at each locus, only the typed subset was used in association tests. A few of the identified cytomegalovirus-associated TCR beta chains were confirmed in vitro to be specific for cytomegalovirus antigens. A further reported finding was that TCR beta sequences accurately predicted the HLA-A and HLA-B alleles for most subjects in the first cohort. In a later analysis, HLA-associated TCR beta chains showed more clonal expansion and lower generation probabilities than non-associated chains that were equally common. The cohort was sequenced for TCR beta chains only, and without alpha or paired-chain data the features that could be detected were limited. An association between a missense DCLRE1C variant and V-gene and J-gene trimming of TCR beta chains was found in a later genetic analysis and replicated in an independent cohort. Across donors, most TCR sequences were observed very rarely, whereas some public TCRs were present in many individuals. A group of highly shared sequence variants was considered likely to be a technical artifact of the sequencing pipeline. Compared with the approximately 720-donor mean, donors in an Asian-associated ancestry cluster had fewer N-insertions in productive TCRs, according to a later genetic analysis. According to a later analysis, most CMV-associated TCR beta chains appeared to be HLA-restricted, and the HLA associations seemed to be driven largely by CMV exposure. A later analysis associated about 18,000 TCR beta sequences with specific HLA alleles at a false discovery rate of 0.05. A total of roughly 160 TCR beta chains were listed by the study as associated with cytomegalovirus. Sequencing depth was assumed to be roughly uniform across donors in the presence/absence analyses, though that assumption may not hold. Correlated functional status among segregating V segments might be attributable to linkage disequilibrium, but an unknown experimental factor could not be ruled out. In both the original and validation cohorts, the classifier was reported to diagnose cytomegalovirus status with high specificity and sensitivity.

As concerns this clone: Which antigen it targets is not known. Base quality data are lacking; no much larger clone is found one base away.

Library preparation employed the immunoSEQ multiplex PCR assay. A mixture of 60 forward primers for TCR Vbeta segments and 13 reverse primers for TCR Jbeta segments was used in the multiplex PCR. A multiplex PCR assay on genomic DNA amplified the CDR3 region of rearranged TCR beta genes. The amplified TCR beta libraries were sequenced on the Illumina HiSeq System as 87-base-pair reads. On the authors' methods: A later analysis counted tens of millions of unique TCR beta chains across the 650 to 800 repertoires, and roughly 9.9 million of these chains were shared by at least two donors. To remove PCR and sequencing errors, raw reads were error-corrected and collapsed into unique sequences using a nearest-neighbor algorithm that merged closely related sequences. CDR3 sequences were aligned to IMGT reference sequences to assign V, D and J gene segments. For a sequence to be retained, a match of at least six nucleotides to both a V gene segment and a J gene segment was required. A rearrangement was called productive if the CDR3 had no stop codons and remained in frame with V and J, and every other rearrangement was called non-productive. Following IMGT convention, CDR3 was defined as the stretch from the second conserved V-encoded cysteine up to the conserved J-encoded phenylalanine. In an earlier analysis of some 550 of the donors, sequences lacking an unambiguous match to a single V gene segment were excluded. An earlier analysis of 500 to 700 of the donors classified V segments as functional when productive rearrangements were above 56.7% and as segregating when the standard deviation between donors was above 5%. A statistical classification framework was developed to diagnose cytomegalovirus status using the catalog of TCR beta chain sequences. In a later analysis, TCR nucleotide sequences were compared against IMGT/GENE-DB human TR gene sequences so that V and J genes could be assigned. In a later analysis, CDR3 sequences and most-parsimonious VDJ recombination scenarios were assigned using the TCRdist pipeline. In a later analysis, every TCR beta chain was defined by the combination of its CDR3 amino acid sequence and its V-gene family, and reads without a unique V-gene family were dropped. A later analysis removed roughly 590 highly shared, low-generation-probability nucleotide sequences to deal with suspected cross-contamination and a sequencing artifact. For each public chain, a later analysis derived a clonal expansion index from normalized ranks of inferred template counts within each repertoire. Generation probabilities in a later analysis came from a VDJ recombination model fitted to out-of-frame rearrangements, and those results were checked against IGoR. In a later analysis, TCR-TCR, TCR-HLA and TCR-CMV co-occurrence was scored with hypergeometric tests, and a repertoire-size bias correction was applied to TCR pairs. In a later analysis, false discovery rates were estimated by permuting HLA or CMV assignments 20 times. In a later analysis, co-occurring TCRs were grouped using DBSCAN, with TCRdist sequence similarity added in when clustering inside HLA-allele-positive subsets. For co-occurrence clustering, repertoires with fewer than 30,000 or more than 120,000 public chains were excluded, along with four or five repertoires with anomalous nucleotide sharing. TCRdb holds this immuneACCESS table with in-frame rearrangements only. Some clones are missing; in checked studies, unresolved V genes explain under half, and the rest has no known cause. Clone size and the V and J calls come from that table; the DNA yielded D and trimming. The table for this sample lists about 160,000 clones; roughly 85% of them were counted only once. The ten largest clones take up about 0.93% of the sample.

The cohort was made up of 500 to 800 healthy bone marrow donors. All cohort members were sampled while nominally healthy, although unrecorded immune exposures were likely present. The donor tested CMV seropositive, placing the donor among the 289 seropositive members of the cohort. A peripheral blood sample was provided by each donor, and peripheral blood mononuclear cells were used for TCR beta sequencing. Genomic DNA extraction from the blood cell samples was performed with the Qiagen DNeasy Blood Extraction Kit. The sequenced sample consisted of PBMCs. The clonotype comes from a woman in her forties or fifties in good health and CMV-seropositive.

The DNA is as follows: TGTGCCATCAGATCTGGACAGGGGGCTGAAGCTTTCTTT. Translated, this gives CAIRSGQGAEAFF. This chain joins TRBV10-3 to TRBJ1-1, and TRBD1 aligns with 10 junction nucleotides. CDR1 is given as ENHRY and CDR2 as SYGVKD, both from the germline V gene. The germline V and J ends show losses of 6 bases and 6 bases respectively, and no gene match explains 4 bases of the junction. CDR3 length: 13 amino acids, cysteine to phenylalanine. The CDR3 DNA has 39 bases and is translated from base 1.